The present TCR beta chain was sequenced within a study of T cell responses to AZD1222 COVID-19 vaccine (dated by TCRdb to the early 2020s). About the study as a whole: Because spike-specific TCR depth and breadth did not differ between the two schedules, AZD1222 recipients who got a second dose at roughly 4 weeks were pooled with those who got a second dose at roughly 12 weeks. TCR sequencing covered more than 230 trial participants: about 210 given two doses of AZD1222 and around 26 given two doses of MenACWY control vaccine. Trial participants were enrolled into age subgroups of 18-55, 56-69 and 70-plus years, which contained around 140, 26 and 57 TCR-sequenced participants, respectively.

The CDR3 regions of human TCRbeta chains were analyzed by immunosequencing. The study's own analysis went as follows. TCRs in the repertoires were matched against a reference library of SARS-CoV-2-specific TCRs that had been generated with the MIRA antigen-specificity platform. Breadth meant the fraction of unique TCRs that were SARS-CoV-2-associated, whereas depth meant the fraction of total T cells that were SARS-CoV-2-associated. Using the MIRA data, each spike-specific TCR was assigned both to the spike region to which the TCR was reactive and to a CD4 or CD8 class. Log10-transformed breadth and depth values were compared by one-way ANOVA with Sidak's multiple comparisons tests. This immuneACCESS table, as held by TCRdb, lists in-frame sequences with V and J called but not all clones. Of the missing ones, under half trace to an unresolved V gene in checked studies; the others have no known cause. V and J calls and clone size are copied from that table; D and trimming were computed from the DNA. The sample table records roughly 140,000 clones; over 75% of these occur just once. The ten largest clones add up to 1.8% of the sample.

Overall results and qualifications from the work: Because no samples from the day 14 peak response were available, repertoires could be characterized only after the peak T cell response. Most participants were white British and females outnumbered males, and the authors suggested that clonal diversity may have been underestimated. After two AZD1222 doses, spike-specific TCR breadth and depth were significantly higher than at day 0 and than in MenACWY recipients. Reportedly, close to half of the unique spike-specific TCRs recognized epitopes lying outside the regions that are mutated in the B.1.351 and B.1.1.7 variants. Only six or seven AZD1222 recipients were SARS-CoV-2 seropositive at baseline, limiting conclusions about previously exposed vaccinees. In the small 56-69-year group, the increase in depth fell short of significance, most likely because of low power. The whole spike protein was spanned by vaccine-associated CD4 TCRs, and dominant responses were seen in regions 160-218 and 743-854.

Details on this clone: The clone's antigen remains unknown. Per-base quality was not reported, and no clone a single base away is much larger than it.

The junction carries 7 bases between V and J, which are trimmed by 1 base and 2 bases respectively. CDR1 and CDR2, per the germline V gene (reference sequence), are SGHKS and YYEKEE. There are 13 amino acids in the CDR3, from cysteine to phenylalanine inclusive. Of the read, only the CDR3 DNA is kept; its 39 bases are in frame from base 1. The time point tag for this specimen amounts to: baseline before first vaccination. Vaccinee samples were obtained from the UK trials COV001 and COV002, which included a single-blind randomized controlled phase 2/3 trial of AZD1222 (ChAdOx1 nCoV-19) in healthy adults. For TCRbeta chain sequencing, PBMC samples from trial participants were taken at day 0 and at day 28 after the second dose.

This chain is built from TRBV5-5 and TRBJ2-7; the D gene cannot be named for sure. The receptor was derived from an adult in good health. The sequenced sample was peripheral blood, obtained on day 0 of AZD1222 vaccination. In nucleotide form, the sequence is TGTGCCAGCAGCTTGAACCTTGCCTACGAGCAGTACTTC. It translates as CASSLNLAYEQYF.